This TCR beta chain comes out of a study of spatial heterogeneity in lung cancer. Study context: Raw sequencing reads included, on average, more than eight appearances of each unique TCR and UMI combination.

With regard to this clonotype: Antigen specificity is unknown.

TCRdb fed the 5' RACE reads into MiXCR, producing one record per CDR3 protein. The table includes 9,000 to 13,000 distinct CDR3 sequences, over 10% detected once. General observations from the study: Counts of expanded intratumoral alpha and beta TCRs tracked tumor mutation counts.

The CDR3 spans 15 residues. Trimming at V came to 9 bases and at J to 2 bases, leaving 12 bases not matched to a gene. Germline-derived CDR1 and CDR2 are SGHRS and YFSETQ. Time point in this sample: sample taken at primary tumor resection. The chain has TRBV5-1 and TRBJ2-3; 7 bases are shared with TRBD1. The material was lung tumor tissue, obtained at surgery. This clonotype was sampled from a female donor with early-stage non-small cell lung cancer. The CDR3 region is CATTVGRGSTDTQYF. The DNA for the CDR3 is TGCGCCACCACAGTGGGCAGGGGGTCCACAGATACGCAGTATTTT.